The clone carrying this T cell receptor (beta chain) was recorded many times. Antigen: not known. These data originate in a study of blood T cells in healthy people across ages. Study-level points and caveats: Older individuals had lower TCR beta diversity per million T cells (the decline was roughly linear).

Through a sample-barcoded 5' primer and a J-beta primer mix, a second PCR was run for roughly 7 to 11 cycles. The template-switch adaptor was a 5' adaptor with 12 random nucleotides. It tagged each cDNA molecule. Every sample produced at least 3 million CDR3-containing paired-end reads. TCRdb fed the 5' RACE reads into MiXCR, producing one record per CDR3 protein. The sample carries more than 800,000 distinct CDR3 sequences, around 30% recorded once. The V end lost 5 bases, the J end lost 0 bases, and 11 bases lay between the germline ends. This CDR3 is built from 15 residues. Germline V gene lookup returns CDR1 SNHLY and CDR2 FYNNEI.

The chain uses TRBV2 and TRBJ2-1; possible D gene TRBD2, 5 bases. Sequencing used blood. The TCR comes from an elderly woman in good health. The CDR3 DNA reads TGTGCCAGCAGTCGTGCTGGGAGCTCCTACAATGAGCAGTTCTTC. Translation: CASSRAGSSYNEQFF.